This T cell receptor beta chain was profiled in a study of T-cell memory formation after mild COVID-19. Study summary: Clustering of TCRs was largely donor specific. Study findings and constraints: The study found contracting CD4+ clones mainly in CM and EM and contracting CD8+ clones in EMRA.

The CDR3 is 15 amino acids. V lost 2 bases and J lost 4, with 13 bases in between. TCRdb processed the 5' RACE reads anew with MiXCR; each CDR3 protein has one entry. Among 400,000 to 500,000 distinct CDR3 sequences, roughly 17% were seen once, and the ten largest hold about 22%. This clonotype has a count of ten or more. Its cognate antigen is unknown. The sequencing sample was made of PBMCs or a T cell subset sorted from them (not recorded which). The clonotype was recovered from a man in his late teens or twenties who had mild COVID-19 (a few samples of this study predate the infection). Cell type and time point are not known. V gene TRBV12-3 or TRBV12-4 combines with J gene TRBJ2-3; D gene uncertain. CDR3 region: CASSLRSVAADTQYF. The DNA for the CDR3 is TGTGCCAGCAGTTTACGCTCAGTAGCCGCAGATACGCAGTATTTT.